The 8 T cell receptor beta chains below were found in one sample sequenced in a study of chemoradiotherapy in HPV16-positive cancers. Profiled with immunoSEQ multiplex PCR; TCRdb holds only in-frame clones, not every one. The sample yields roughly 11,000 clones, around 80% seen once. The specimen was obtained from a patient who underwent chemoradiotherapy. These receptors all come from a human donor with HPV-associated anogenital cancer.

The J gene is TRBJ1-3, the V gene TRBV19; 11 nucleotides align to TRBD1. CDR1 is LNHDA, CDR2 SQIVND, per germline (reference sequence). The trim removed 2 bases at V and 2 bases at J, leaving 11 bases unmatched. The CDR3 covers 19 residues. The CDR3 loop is CASSIRTGGASHPGNTIYF. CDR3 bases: TGTGCCAGTAGTATACGGACAGGGGGCGCTTCGCATCCTGGAAACACCATATATTTT.

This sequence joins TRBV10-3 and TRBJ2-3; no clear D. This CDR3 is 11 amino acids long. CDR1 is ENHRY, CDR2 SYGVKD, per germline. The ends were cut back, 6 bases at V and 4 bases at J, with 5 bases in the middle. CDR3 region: CAIRLADTQYF. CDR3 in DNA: TGTGCCATCAGATTAGCAGATACGCAGTATTTT.

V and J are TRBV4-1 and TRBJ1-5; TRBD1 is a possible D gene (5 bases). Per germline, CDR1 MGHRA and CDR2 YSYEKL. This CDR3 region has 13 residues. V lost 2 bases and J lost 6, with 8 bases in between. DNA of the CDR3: TGCGCCAGCAGCCAATGGGACCGTCAGCCCCAGCATTTT. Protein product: CASSQWDRQPQHF.

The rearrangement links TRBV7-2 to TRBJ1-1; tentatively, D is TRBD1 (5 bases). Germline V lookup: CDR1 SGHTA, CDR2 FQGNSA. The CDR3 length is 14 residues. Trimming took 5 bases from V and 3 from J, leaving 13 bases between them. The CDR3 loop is CASSNGARYTEAFF. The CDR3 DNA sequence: TGTGCCAGCAGCAACGGGGCAAGGTACACTGAAGCTTTCTTT.

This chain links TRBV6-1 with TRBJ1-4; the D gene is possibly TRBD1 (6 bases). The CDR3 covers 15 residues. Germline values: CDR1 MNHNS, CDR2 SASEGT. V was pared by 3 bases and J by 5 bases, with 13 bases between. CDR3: CASSEFGQLNEKLFF. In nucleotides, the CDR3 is TGTGCCAGCAGTGAGTTTGGACAGCTGAATGAAAAACTGTTTTTT.

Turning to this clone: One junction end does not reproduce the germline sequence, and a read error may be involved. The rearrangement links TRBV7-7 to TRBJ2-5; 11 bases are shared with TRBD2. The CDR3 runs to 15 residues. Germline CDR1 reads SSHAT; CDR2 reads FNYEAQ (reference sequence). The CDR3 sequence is CASSFLTSGEETQYF. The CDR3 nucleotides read TGTGCTAGCAGCTTTTTGACTAGCGGGGAGGAGACCCAGTACTTC.

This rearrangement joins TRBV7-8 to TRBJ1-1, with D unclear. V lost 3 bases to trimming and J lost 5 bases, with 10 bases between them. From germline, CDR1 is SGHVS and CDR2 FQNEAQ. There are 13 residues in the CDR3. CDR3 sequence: CASSFRAGTEAFF. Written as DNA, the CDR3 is TGTGCCAGCAGCTTCCGAGCGGGGACTGAAGCTTTCTTT.

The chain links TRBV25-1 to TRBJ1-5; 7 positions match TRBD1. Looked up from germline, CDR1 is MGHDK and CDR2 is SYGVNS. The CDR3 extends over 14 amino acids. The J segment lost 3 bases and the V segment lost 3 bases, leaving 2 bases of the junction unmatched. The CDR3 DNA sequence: TGTGCCAGCAGTGAGACAGGGTACAATCAGCCCCAGCATTTT. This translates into CASSETGYNQPQHF.